These 19 T cell receptor beta chains were sequenced from one sample in a study of shared clonotypes between healthy human individuals. This table comes from immunoSEQ multiplex PCR, and its TCRdb copy is limited to in-frame clones, with some not included. The table lists about 120,000 clones, around 65% of them singletons, with about a quarter in the top ten. Sample: memory CD8+ T cells sorted from blood. Subset: CD45RO+ cells pooled with CCR7-negative TemRA cells. The receptor set was obtained from a woman in her twenties or thirties in good health.

This clone was counted between two and nine times. V gene TRBV28 combines with J gene TRBJ1-2; D is uncertain. The CDR3 is made up of 13 amino acids. Trimming stripped 6 bases from V and 5 bases from J, with 13 bases between. Per germline, CDR1 MDHEN and CDR2 SYDVKM. The CDR3 spells CASSPGGHYGYTF. The DNA of the CDR3 is TGTGCCAGCAGCCCGGGTGGCCATTATGGCTACACCTTC.

The V and J genes are TRBV11-2 and TRBJ2-2; the D is unclear. The CDR3 sequence is 13 residues long. Per the germline V gene, CDR1 is SGHAT and CDR2 is FQNNGV. V was trimmed by 5 bases and J by 10 bases, leaving 14 bases between them. CDR3 in amino acids: CASSPALLTELFF. CDR3 nucleotides: TGTGCCAGCAGCCCAGCTTTGTTGACGGAGCTGTTTTTT.

The rearrangement joins TRBV4-3 to TRBJ2-7, with D possibly TRBD2 on 5 matching bases. Germline V gene sequence: CDR1 LGHNA, CDR2 YSLEER. With 0 bases removed from V and 6 bases from J, the gap between germline ends came to 12 bases. The CDR3 extends over 14 amino acids. The CDR3 DNA is TGCGCCAGCAGCCAAGATCCCTCGGGGATCGAGCAGTACTTC. Its translation: CASSQDPSGIEQYF.

This clone showed up many times. The rearrangement uses TRBV5-1 and TRBJ2-6; tentatively, D is TRBD1 or TRBD2 (5 bases each). The CDR3 runs 17 residues. CDR1 and CDR2 from the germline V gene are SGHRS and YFSETQ. The V gene lost 2 bases and the J gene lost 7 bases, with 19 bases spanning the gap. Here the CDR3 reads CASSFGTQVPGANVLTF. CDR3 bases: TGCGCCAGCAGCTTTGGGACCCAGGTGCCCGGTGCCAACGTCCTGACTTTC.

J is TRBJ2-1 and V is TRBV4-1; 8 nucleotides agree with TRBD2. The CDR3 contains 17 residues. The J segment lost 9 bases and the V segment lost 1 base, leaving 14 bases of the junction unmatched. Germline V CDR1 and CDR2: MGHRA, YSYEKL. The CDR3 reads CASSQVDMGLGRGEQFF. For the CDR3, the DNA is TGCGCCAGCAGCCAAGTAGACATGGGACTAGGGCGCGGTGAGCAGTTCTTC.

The rearrangement links TRBV6-5 to TRBJ2-7; D remains unclear. The CDR3 has 12 amino acids. Trimming took 4 bases from V and 4 from J, leaving 8 bases between them. Germline CDR1 reads MNHEY; CDR2 reads SVGAGI. The CDR3 protein is CASSCLVYEQYF. CDR3 nucleotides: TGTGCCAGCAGTTGTCTGGTTTACGAGCAGTACTTC.

Here the CDR3 reads CASSPERNEKLFF. As DNA, the CDR3 is TGTGCCAGCAGCCCTGAAAGAAACGAAAAACTGTTTTTT. The rearrangement joins TRBV13 to TRBJ1-4; D gene uncertain. Germline V gene data show CDR1 as PRHDT and CDR2 as FYEKMQ (reference sequence). With 5 bases removed from V and 8 bases from J, the gap between germline ends came to 12 bases. The CDR3 has 13 amino acids.

The V gene is TRBV19, the J gene TRBJ2-2; the D gene is possibly TRBD1 (8 bases). With 7 bases removed from V and 4 bases from J, the gap between germline ends came to 25 bases. The CDR3 loop spans 18 amino acids. Germline V lookup: CDR1 LNHDA, CDR2 SQIVND (reference sequence). The DNA for the CDR3 is TGTGCCAGTATCACCAGGGGGCGGGGGCCCCAGGTCACCGGGGAGCTGTTTTTT. Translation gives CASITRGRGPQVTGELFF.

This chain links TRBV5-5 with TRBJ2-7; no firm D call. The ends were cut back, 2 bases at V and 3 bases at J, with 3 bases in the middle. The germline CDR1 and CDR2 sequences are SGHKS and YYEKEE (reference sequence). This CDR3 contains 11 residues. As DNA, the CDR3 is TGTGCCAGCAGCTTTCTCTACGAGCAGTACTTC. Translated, it gives CASSFLYEQYF.

DNA of the CDR3: TGTGCCAGCGCGAAGGGCGCGGGAGGGCCGACGGACATTCAGTACTTC. Translation gives CASAKGAGGPTDIQYF. This chain joins TRBV28 and TRBJ2-4; TRBD2 matches 9 bases. This CDR3 region has 16 residues. Germline CDR1 is MDHEN and CDR2 is SYDVKM. Trimming took 8 bases from V and 8 from J; bases not matched to a gene: 16.

J is TRBJ2-1 and V is TRBV19; 10 bases agree with TRBD2. The CDR3 loop spans 17 amino acids. After removal of 4 bases from V and 9 bases from J, the junction contained 15 bases not matched to a gene. CDR1 LNHDA and CDR2 SQIVND come from the germline V gene (reference sequence). The CDR3 here is CASSTERLAGPMGEQFF. DNA of the CDR3: TGTGCCAGTAGTACCGAACGACTAGCGGGCCCCATGGGTGAGCAGTTCTTC.

Written as DNA, the CDR3 is TGTGCCAGCAGTCTGGGGTATTGGGAAAAACTGTTTTTT. This codes for CASSLGYWEKLFF. V is TRBV28 and J is TRBJ1-4; D is uncertain. The germline V and J ends were trimmed by 5 bases and 8 bases, with 12 bases remaining between them. The V gene's germline CDR1 is MDHEN and CDR2 SYDVKM. The CDR3 contains 13 residues.

The chain is built from TRBV15 and TRBJ1-4; 8 bases are a match to TRBD1. J lost 4 bases, V lost 2 bases, and 6 bases had no gene match. Germline values: CDR1 LNHNV, CDR2 YYDKDF (reference sequence). The CDR3 is 16 residues long. The CDR3 loop is CATSRTDGQGNEKLFF. The DNA for the CDR3 is TGTGCCACCAGCAGAACGGATGGACAGGGTAATGAAAAACTGTTTTTT.

With regard to this clone: The same CDR3 arises from other DNA sequences in this sample as well. This sequence joins TRBV28 and TRBJ2-5, with 14 bases fitting TRBD2. CDR3 length: 18 residues. The V gene end was trimmed by 0 bases and the J gene end by 5 bases; junction bases not matched to a gene: 8. The V gene's germline CDR1 is MDHEN and CDR2 SYDVKM. CDR3 loop: CASSLWTSGRAGEETQYF. CDR3 nucleotides: TGTGCCAGCAGTTTATGGACTAGCGGGAGGGCTGGGGAGGAGACCCAGTACTTC.

The chain carries TRBV27 and TRBJ2-7; unclear D gene. Per the germline V gene, CDR1 is MNHEY and CDR2 is SMNVEV (reference sequence). With 3 bases removed from V and 1 base from J, the gap between germline ends came to 10 bases. The CDR3 is 14 residues long. The CDR3 sequence is CASSFRVGSYEQYF. CDR3 in DNA: TGTGCCAGCAGTTTCCGGGTAGGGTCCTACGAGCAGTACTTC.

This clone was detected a few times. This chain uses TRBV9 with TRBJ2-1; no definite D call. The ends were cut back, 3 bases at V and 7 bases at J, with 5 bases in the middle. Germline-derived CDR1 and CDR2 are SGDLS and YYNGEE. CDR3 size: 11 residues. CDR3 amino acids: CASSGSNEQFF. In DNA, the CDR3 is TGTGCCAGCAGCGGGAGTAATGAGCAGTTCTTC.

This clone is a singleton in its sample. The chain has TRBV7-9 and TRBJ2-3, with D hard to call. V was shortened by 8 bases and J by 4 bases, with 10 bases between the two germline ends. The CDR3 contains 12 residues. Germline V lookup: CDR1 SEHNR, CDR2 FQNEAQ (reference sequence). The CDR3 protein is CASEGVADTQYF. CDR3 bases: TGTGCCAGCGAAGGTGTTGCAGATACGCAGTATTTT.

This clone has just a few counts. The chain employs TRBV29-1 and TRBJ2-6; no reliable D call. Germline CDR1 SQVTM, CDR2 ANQGSEA. V dropped 3 bases and J dropped 0 bases, with 6 bases sitting between them. This CDR3 comprises 14 residues. The CDR3 loop reads CSVDDGSGANVLTF. The CDR3 DNA reads TGCAGCGTTGACGATGGCTCTGGGGCCAACGTCCTGACTTTC.

This clone appeared many times. Other DNA sequences in the sample encode the same CDR3. CDR3 in DNA: TGTGCCAGCAGCGTTCGGGTAGTGAGCTACGAGCAGTACTTC. Translated: CASSVRVVSYEQYF. The chain employs TRBV28 and TRBJ2-7, with D unclear. The ends were cut back, 6 bases at V and 3 bases at J, with 15 bases in the middle. This CDR3 contains 14 residues. Germline V gene sequence: CDR1 MDHEN, CDR2 SYDVKM. The full variable domain, its missing parts supplied by reference TRBV28 and TRBJ2-7, is DVKVTQSSRYLVKRTGEKVFLECVQDMDHENMFWYRQDPGLGLRLIYFSYDVKMKEKGDIPEGYSVSREKKERFSLILESASTNQTSMYLCASSVRVVSYEQYFGPGTRLTVT.